This T cell receptor beta chain came from a study of graft-versus-host responses after intestinal transplantation. Looking at the study overall: Transplants given to recipients were multivisceral, liver-intestinal, or isolated intestinal. Overall study results and limits: An association linked early post-transplant HvG declines with peak circulating GvH clone levels.

The CDR3 is 16 amino acids. Germline V gives CDR1 SNHLY, CDR2 FYNNEI. Trimming took 5 bases from V and 0 from J, leaving 11 bases between them. Regarding this clone: The antigen is undetermined.

Sequenced by immunoSEQ multiplex PCR; TCRdb stores in-frame clones only, minus some. The data hold 99,000 or so clones, with 85% to 95% observed a single time. The rearrangement joins TRBV2 to TRBJ1-6; D is unclear. The starting material was unstimulated CD8+ T cells sorted from spleen or lymph node cells, obtained before transplant. The receptor comes from a human donor who was the organ donor for an intestinal transplant. CDR3 protein: CASSPTPSSYNSPLHF. The CDR3 nucleotides read TGTGCCAGCAGTCCCACCCCGAGCTCCTATAATTCACCCCTCCACTTT.